The next 28 T cell receptor beta chains were all read from a single sample in a study of cytomegalovirus exposure and HLA in healthy donors. Amplification used 60 Vbeta primers and 13 Jbeta primers. Sequencing was performed with immunoSEQ multiplex PCR; in TCRdb, only in-frame clones are kept and a portion is missing. The sample has 55,000 to 85,000 clones, and its top ten clones hold approximately 3.9%. The sequenced sample consisted of PBMCs. These receptors were taken from a female donor in good health and CMV-seropositive.

The chain recombines TRBV4-1 with TRBJ1-5, with TRBD1 matching over 10 bases. Germline V gene data show CDR1 as MGHRA and CDR2 as YSYEKL. The length of the CDR3 is 17 residues. Trimming took 1 base from V and 1 from J; bases not matched to a gene: 4. The CDR3 protein is CASSQGTGGSSNQPQHF. CDR3 DNA sequence: TGCGCCAGCAGCCAAGGGACAGGGGGATCCAGCAATCAGCCCCAGCATTTT.

The chain joins TRBV10-3 to TRBJ2-7, with D possibly TRBD1 on 5 matching bases. The germline V and J ends were trimmed by 3 bases and 4 bases, with 10 bases remaining between them. This CDR3 has 13 amino acids. From germline, CDR1 is ENHRY and CDR2 SYGVKD. The CDR3 bases are TGTGCCATCAGTGATCTTTCAGGGTACGAGCAGTACTTC. It yields the protein CAISDLSGYEQYF.

The V gene is TRBV18, the J gene TRBJ1-4; D not resolved. The CDR3 runs 16 residues. Germline V gene sequence: CDR1 KGHSH, CDR2 LQKENI. Deletions cut 2 bases from V and 7 bases from J, with 17 bases between. CDR3 sequence (DNA): TGTGCCAGCTCACCATTCGGCCGCCCGACGGGTGAAAAACTGTTTTTT. Its translation: CASSPFGRPTGEKLFF.

The chain uses TRBV7-9 and TRBJ1-2, with D possibly TRBD1 on 5 matching bases. Germline CDR1 and CDR2: SEHNR and FQNEAQ (reference sequence). CDR3 size: 13 residues. Trimming pared 4 bases from V and 9 bases from J, leaving 15 bases between. The CDR3, as DNA: TGTGCCAGCAGCTGGCGACAGTATGAGAGCTACACCTTC. This translates into CASSWRQYESYTF.

The chain combines TRBV11-1 with TRBJ1-6; D is unresolved. This CDR3 is built from 13 residues. From germline, CDR1 is SGHAT and CDR2 FQDESV (reference sequence). V was cut by 5 bases and J by 6 bases, with 8 bases left in between. CDR3 bases: TGTGCCAGCAGCGAGGTTATTAATTCACCCCTCCACTTT. Its translation is CASSEVINSPLHF.

The rearrangement uses TRBV28 and TRBJ2-7; maybe TRBD1 (6 bases). This CDR3 region has 13 residues. V lost 8 bases, J lost 2 bases, and 13 bases lay in between. Germline V gene lookup returns CDR1 MDHEN and CDR2 SYDVKM. This CDR3 is CASGQGGAYEQYF. CDR3 coding DNA: TGTGCCAGCGGCCAAGGGGGTGCCTACGAGCAGTACTTC.

Notes on this clone: The germline gene is not matched at one end of the junction; a read error may be the cause. The chain combines TRBV7-7 with TRBJ2-5; 9 bases match TRBD2. Germline CDR1 reads SSHAT; CDR2 reads FNYEAQ (reference sequence). This CDR3 region has 14 residues. The CDR3: CASSFSGGGETQYF. DNA of the CDR3: TGTGCTAGCAGCTTTAGCGGGGGCGGGGAGACCCAGTACTTC.

Here the CDR3 reads CASSLTLPRRDTDTQYF. The CDR3 nucleotides read TGTGCCAGCAGTTTGACCTTACCCCGGCGGGACACAGATACGCAGTATTTT. The J gene is TRBJ2-3, the V gene TRBV28, with D tentatively TRBD2 (6 bases). V lost 3 bases and J 2 bases, leaving 18 bases between the germline ends. Germline V gene lookup returns CDR1 MDHEN and CDR2 SYDVKM. CDR3 length: 17 amino acids.

This sequence joins TRBV6-1 and TRBJ1-5, with 9 bases lining up with TRBD1. Unmatched junction bases numbered 8, after V lost 2 bases and J lost 6 bases. The CDR3 spans 16 residues. Germline loops: CDR1 MNHNS, CDR2 SASEGT. The CDR3 DNA reads TGTGCCAGCAGTGAAAGCCCGGGACAGGGAGTTCAGCCCCAGCATTTT. Protein: CASSESPGQGVQPQHF.

The chain joins TRBV11-2 to TRBJ2-3; D may be TRBD1 (6 bases). CDR3 size: 15 residues. The V gene lost 5 bases and the J gene lost 0 bases, with 12 bases spanning the gap. Germline assignment: CDR1 SGHAT and CDR2 FQNNGV. This CDR3 reads CASSILQGSTDTQYF. CDR3 nucleotides: TGTGCCAGCAGCATCCTACAGGGTAGCACAGATACGCAGTATTTT.

The chain employs TRBV5-1 and TRBJ2-7; 8 nucleotides align to TRBD2. The germline CDR1 and CDR2 sequences are SGHRS and YFSETQ. This CDR3 is 15 amino acids long. V lost 2 bases to trimming and J lost 2 bases; unmatched junction nucleotides: 6. The CDR3 sequence is CASSFLDGGAYEQYF. CDR3 DNA: TGCGCCAGCAGCTTTCTCGACGGGGGGGCCTACGAGCAGTACTTC.

The chain has TRBV5-1 and TRBJ2-7, with 7 bases aligning to TRBD2. The length of the CDR3 is 16 residues. Germline V gene lookup returns CDR1 SGHRS and CDR2 YFSETQ. The junction had 13 bases not matched to a gene; V was cut back by 4 bases and J by 3 bases. The CDR3 bases are TGCGCCAGCAGCAAAAATCCGGCGGGAGCTAACTACGAGCAGTACTTC. It encodes CASSKNPAGANYEQYF.

This rearrangement joins TRBV6-5 to TRBJ1-4; D ambiguous. There are 13 residues in the CDR3. Germline CDR1 and CDR2: MNHEY and SVGAGI. Trimming cost V 0 bases and J 7 bases, with 6 bases left between them. DNA for the CDR3: TGTGCCAGCAGTTACTCGTTTAGTGAAAAACTGTTTTTT. It is translated as CASSYSFSEKLFF.

This sequence joins TRBV28 and TRBJ2-2, with unresolved D. Germline V gene lookup returns CDR1 MDHEN and CDR2 SYDVKM. This CDR3 is 12 amino acids long. V was clipped by 7 bases and J by 2 bases, with 5 bases between them. The CDR3 coding sequence is TGTGCCAGCATGAGCAACACCGGGGAGCTGTTTTTT. Its translation is CASMSNTGELFF.

The V and J genes are TRBV6-5 and TRBJ1-5; D is unclear. V was cut by 8 bases and J by 0 bases, with 11 bases left in between. Germline assignment: CDR1 MNHEY and CDR2 SVGAGI. The CDR3 covers 14 residues. CDR3 in DNA: TGTGCCAGCGGGGAGAGAAATAGCAATCAGCCCCAGCATTTT. Amino acid sequence: CASGERNSNQPQHF.

The chain joins TRBV18 to TRBJ1-4; D is ambiguous. Germline V gene lookup returns CDR1 KGHSH and CDR2 LQKENI. The CDR3 totals 14 residues. Trimming shortened V by 1 base and J by 5 bases, and 8 bases separated the two germline ends. The CDR3 DNA follows: TGTGCCAGCTCACCACTCCCGACAAATGAAAAACTGTTTTTT. Translating gives CASSPLPTNEKLFF. Full variable domain (missing parts from reference TRBV18 and TRBJ1-4): NAGVMQNPRHLVRRRGQEARLRCSPMKGHSHVYWYRQLPEEGLKFMVYLQKENIIDESGMPKERFSAEFPKEGPSILRIQQVVRGDSAAYFCASSPLPTNEKLFFGSGTQLSVL.

The chain couples TRBV7-2 to TRBJ2-7, with D tentatively TRBD1 (6 bases). With 4 bases removed from V and 3 bases from J, the gap between germline ends came to 13 bases. The CDR3 consists of 14 residues. Germline CDR1 reads SGHTA; CDR2 reads FQGNSA. The CDR3 is CASSYNTGNYEQYF. Here the CDR3 DNA reads TGTGCCAGCAGCTACAATACAGGGAACTACGAGCAGTACTTC.

This rearrangement joins TRBV6-5 to TRBJ2-5; D uncertain. Trimming left V 3 bases short and J 4 bases short, with 3 bases between. Germline CDR1 is MNHEY and CDR2 is SVGAGI. CDR3 length: 11 residues. Here the CDR3 reads CASSYLETQYF. The CDR3 DNA sequence: TGTGCCAGCAGTTATCTAGAGACCCAGTACTTC.

The chain has TRBV27 and TRBJ2-1; no reliable D call. This CDR3 has 15 amino acids. CDR1 is MNHEY and CDR2 is SMNVEV in the germline V gene (reference sequence). V was clipped by 6 bases and J by 0 bases, with 12 bases between them. DNA for the CDR3: TGTGCCAGCAGCCAACGACTTTTCTCCTACAATGAGCAGTTCTTC. It codes for CASSQRLFSYNEQFF.

The chain combines TRBV6-1 with TRBJ1-3, with D unclear. V lost 2 bases and J 0 bases, leaving 8 bases between the germline ends. This CDR3 has 15 amino acids. Germline V lookup: CDR1 MNHNS, CDR2 SASEGT. For the CDR3, the DNA is TGTGCCAGCAGTGAACTCGGTAGCTCTGGAAACACCATATATTTT. Its protein is CASSELGSSGNTIYF.

The V and J genes are TRBV6-6 and TRBJ2-1, with 7 bases fitting TRBD2. CDR1 and CDR2 (germline): MNHNY, SVGAGI (reference sequence). The V segment lost 7 bases and the J segment 5 bases; nucleotides outside the gene matches: 11. The CDR3 runs 15 residues. The CDR3 spells CASTLGGVADNEQFF. The CDR3 coding sequence is TGTGCCAGCACTTTGGGGGGGGTGGCCGACAATGAGCAGTTCTTC.

The J gene is TRBJ1-1, the V gene TRBV7-9; TRBD1 might be the D (6 bases). The CDR3 length is 15 residues. Looked up from germline, CDR1 is SEHNR and CDR2 is FQNEAQ (reference sequence). V lost 1 base and J lost 6, with 15 bases in between. The CDR3 nucleotides are TGTGCCAGCAGCTTAGAGGGGGGGGCAGGGTCTGAAGCTTTCTTT. Protein sequence: CASSLEGGAGSEAFF. Looking up the rest from reference TRBV7-9 and TRBJ1-1 gives the full variable domain: DTGVSQNPRHKITKRGQNVTFRCDPISEHNRLYWYRQTLGQGPEFLTYFQNEAQLEKSRLLSDRFSAERPKGSFSTLEIQRTEQGDSAMYLCASSLEGGAGSEAFFGQGTRLTVV.

V and J are TRBV19 and TRBJ2-7; 7 nucleotides line up with TRBD1. V was pared by 3 bases and J by 3 bases, with 5 bases of the junction left unmatched. Germline CDR1 is LNHDA and CDR2 is SQIVND (reference sequence). The CDR3 is 14 residues long. CDR3 residues: CASSIGDRGYEQYF. CDR3 nucleotide sequence: TGTGCCAGTAGTATTGGGGACAGAGGCTACGAGCAGTACTTC. Full variable domain (rest looked up from reference TRBV19 and TRBJ2-7): DGGITQSPKYLFRKEGQNVTLSCEQNLNHDAMYWYRQDPGQGLRLIYYSQIVNDFQKGDIAEGYSVSREKKESFPLTVTSAQKNPTAFYLCASSIGDRGYEQYFGPGTRLTVT.

The chain has TRBV10-1 and TRBJ2-1; D might be TRBD1 (6 bases). V was cut by 6 bases and J by 1 base, with 16 bases left in between. This CDR3 region has 16 residues. Germline V lookup: CDR1 WNHNN, CDR2 SYGVQD (reference sequence). The CDR3 coding sequence is TGCGCCAGCAGCCCCGGGACATGGGGATCCTACAATGAGCAGTTCTTC. Its translation: CASSPGTWGSYNEQFF.

The J gene is TRBJ1-2, the V gene TRBV4-2; D is perhaps TRBD1 (5 bases). CDR1 is LGHNA and CDR2 is YNFKEQ in the germline V gene. This CDR3 is 15 amino acids long. V was shortened by 1 base and J by 4 bases, with 13 bases between the two germline ends. The CDR3 coding sequence is TGTGCCAGCAGCCAAGCCGTCTCTGGGGCCTATGGCTACACCTTC. It translates to CASSQAVSGAYGYTF.

The V gene is TRBV7-8, the J gene TRBJ1-6; tentative D call: TRBD1 (6 bases). The V gene's germline CDR1 is SGHVS and CDR2 FQNEAQ. V shed 4 bases and J shed 3 bases, with 10 bases lying between them. CDR3 size: 15 residues. The CDR3 DNA is TGTGCCAGCAGCTACAGGGATCGCTATAATTCACCCCTCCACTTT. Translating gives CASSYRDRYNSPLHF. Full variable domain (outside the CDR3, taken from reference TRBV7-8 and TRBJ1-6): GAGVSQSPRYKVAKRGQDVALRCDPISGHVSLFWYQQALGQGPEFLTYFQNEAQLDKSGLPSDRFFAERPEGSVSTLKIQRTQQEDSAVYLCASSYRDRYNSPLHFGNGTRLTVT.

The rearrangement joins TRBV19 to TRBJ2-6; 11 bases map to TRBD2. Germline loops: CDR1 LNHDA, CDR2 SQIVND (reference sequence). This CDR3 is built from 16 residues. With V trimmed by 9 bases and J by 4 bases, 8 bases remained unmatched. DNA for the CDR3: TGTGCCAGGATAGCGGGAGGGCCGGTAGGGGCCAACGTCCTGACTTTC. As protein: CARIAGGPVGANVLTF.

Comment on this clone: Other DNA variants within this sample encode the same CDR3. The gene calls are TRBV20-1 and TRBJ1-1; TRBD1 is a possible D gene (6 bases). V lost 6 bases, J lost 3 bases, and 8 bases lay in between. Germline V gene lookup returns CDR1 DFQATT and CDR2 SNEGSKA (reference sequence). The CDR3 is 11 residues long. CDR3 sequence reads: CSASGDTEAFF. Written as DNA, the CDR3 is TGCAGTGCCTCAGGGGACACTGAAGCTTTCTTT.